The 25 T cell receptor beta chains given below trace back to one sample, sequenced in a study of blood T cells in healthy people across ages. With a J-beta primer mix and a sample-barcoded 5' primer, a second PCR ran about 6 to 11 cycles. MiXCR, applied by TCRdb to the 5' RACE reads, yields one record per CDR3 protein. The sample has just over 800,000 distinct CDR3 sequences; approximately 59% are singletons. Source material: blood. The receptors derive from a man between 25 and 39 years old in good health.

This clonotype was observed a handful of times. The rearrangement links TRBV20-1 to TRBJ2-5; D tentatively fits TRBD1 or TRBD2 (5 bases each). The V gene's germline CDR1 is DFQATT and CDR2 SNEGSKA (reference sequence). The V end was cut by 3 bases, the J end by 5 bases, with 16 bases between. CDR3 length: 14 amino acids. CDR3 region: CSASLRERGETQYF. The DNA for the CDR3 is TGCAGTGCTAGTCTCAGGGAACGAGGGGAGACCCAGTACTTC.

This chain uses TRBV10-3 with TRBJ2-4, with 7 bases identical to TRBD1. TRBJ2-7 matches the DNA end more closely, so the J call is doubtful. CDR1 is ENHRY and CDR2 is SYGVKD in the germline V gene. This CDR3 region has 13 residues. CDR3 DNA sequence: TGTGCCATCAGTGACAGGGGGAAGGGCGAGCAGTACTTC. This codes for CAISDRGKGEQYF.

The chain has TRBV6-2 or TRBV6-3 and TRBJ2-1, with no clear D. The CDR3 extends over 10 amino acids. V gave up 10 bases and J gave up 8 bases, with 9 bases separating them. Germline CDR1 MNHEY, CDR2 SVGEGT. The CDR3 DNA reads TGTGCCACCGGAAGGTATGAGCAGTTCTTC. Translating it yields CATGRYEQFF.

The CDR3 DNA is TGTGCCAGCCGCCTCACTAGCGGGGGAGCAGATACGCAGTATTTT. Its translation is CASRLTSGGADTQYF. The chain uses TRBV12-3 or TRBV12-4 and TRBJ2-3; TRBD2 matches at 11 bases. The CDR3 covers 15 residues. J was trimmed by 4 bases and V by 8 bases; bases with no gene match: 8.

This clonotype is judged medium-sized (0.01 to 0.1%). This chain uses TRBV4-3 with TRBJ2-7; 10 bases align to TRBD1. V was clipped by 6 bases and J by 3 bases; unmatched bases: 8. This CDR3 region has 15 residues. The V gene's germline CDR1 is LGHNA and CDR2 YSLEER. In nucleotides, the CDR3 is TGCGCCAGCAGTCATCGGACAGGGGGAATCTACGAGCAGTACTTC. Its protein is CASSHRTGGIYEQYF.

The V call is TRBV30, the J call TRBJ2-7; D perhaps matches TRBD1 (5 bases). V lost 3 bases, J lost 3 bases, and 9 bases lay in between. The CDR3 consists of 12 residues. Germline V lookup: CDR1 GTSNPN, CDR2 SVGIG (reference sequence). CDR3 loop: CAWSQGYYEQYF. The CDR3 nucleotides are TGTGCCTGGAGCCAGGGCTACTACGAGCAGTACTTC.

The chain has TRBV27 and TRBJ1-4; no definite D call. The V gene's germline CDR1 is MNHEY and CDR2 SMNVEV (reference sequence). CDR3 length equals 14 residues. V was trimmed by 5 bases and J by 11 bases, leaving 18 bases between them. CDR3 protein: CASSSSVGSLKLFF. The CDR3 DNA reads as TGTGCCAGCAGTAGCAGCGTGGGCAGCCTTAAACTGTTTTTT.

This sequence joins TRBV6-2 or TRBV6-3 and TRBJ2-1; D ambiguous. Per germline, CDR1 MNHEY and CDR2 SVGEGT. V dropped 2 bases and J dropped 0 bases, with 11 bases sitting between them. The length of the CDR3 is 16 residues. This CDR3 reads CASSYPSVYSYNEQFF. The CDR3 DNA follows: TGTGCCAGCAGTTACCCATCAGTATACTCCTACAATGAGCAGTTCTTC.

This clonotype was seen ten or more times. CDR3 loop: CASSQVGRYTEAFF. In DNA, the CDR3 is TGTGCCAGCAGCCAAGTCGGACGGTACACTGAAGCTTTCTTT. V and J are TRBV14 and TRBJ1-1; no firm D call. Trimming removed 1 base from V and 3 bases from J, with 9 bases in between. Germline CDR1 and CDR2: SGHDN and FVKESK. This CDR3 has 14 residues.

The chain carries TRBV6-2 or TRBV6-3 and TRBJ2-5; D is possibly TRBD1 (6 bases). The DNA end favors TRBJ2-7, so the J call may be wrong. CDR1 is MNHEY, CDR2 SVGEGT, per germline. CDR3 size: 15 residues. The CDR3 DNA follows: TGTGCCAGCAGTCTCAAGACAGGCGTTGCCTACGAGCAGTACTTC. Its protein product is CASSLKTGVAYEQYF.

This clonotype was detected only a few times. This rearrangement joins TRBV6-6 to TRBJ2-7; D may correspond to TRBD1 or TRBD2 (6 bases each). The germline V gene has CDR1 MNHNY and CDR2 SVGAGI (reference sequence). The CDR3 has 14 residues. With 2 bases removed from V and 7 bases from J, the gap between germline ends came to 15 bases. CDR3 region: CASSYPRGAREQYF. The CDR3 coding sequence is TGTGCCAGCAGTTACCCTAGGGGGGCGCGGGAGCAGTACTTC.

The chain links TRBV18 to TRBJ2-2; no definite D call. The V gene lost 2 bases and the J gene lost 1 base, with 5 bases spanning the gap. Germline V gene data show CDR1 as KGHSH and CDR2 as LQKENI. This CDR3 is 14 amino acids long. CDR3 loop: CASSPWENTGELFF. The CDR3 DNA follows: TGTGCCAGCTCACCATGGGAGAACACCGGGGAGCTGTTTTTT.

V is TRBV5-1 and J is TRBJ2-1, with 7 nucleotides matching TRBD2. V lost 0 bases and J lost 10; bases outside the gene matches: 7. The length of the CDR3 is 14 residues. Germline CDR1 is SGHRS and CDR2 is YFSETQ. This CDR3 is CASSLGLAAGEQFF. DNA of the CDR3: TGCGCCAGCAGCTTGGGACTAGCAGCAGGCGAGCAGTTCTTC.

This clonotype was observed a single time. V usage is TRBV20-1 and J usage is TRBJ1-5; 7 nucleotides align to TRBD1. After removal of 5 bases from V and 1 base from J, the junction contained 11 bases not matched to a gene. The length of the CDR3 is 16 residues. The germline V gene has CDR1 DFQATT and CDR2 SNEGSKA (reference sequence). The CDR3 reads CSAFARQGTSNQPQHF. The CDR3 bases are TGCAGTGCTTTCGCCCGACAGGGTACGAGCAATCAGCCCCAGCATTTT.

As DNA, the CDR3 is TGTGCCAGCAGTCTCGACCGGACAGGGTTTGGAAACGAGCAGTACTTC. Translated: CASSLDRTGFGNEQYF. The chain has TRBV12-3 or TRBV12-4 and TRBJ2-7; TRBD1 aligns across 8 bases. The CDR3 contains 16 residues. J was trimmed by 5 bases and V by 5 bases; bases with no gene match: 14.

This chain uses TRBV28 with TRBJ2-1; 11 nucleotides match TRBD2. The J segment lost 7 bases and the V segment lost 6 bases, leaving 8 bases of the junction unmatched. The germline gives CDR1 MDHEN, CDR2 SYDVKM. This CDR3 contains 15 residues. The CDR3 sequence: CASRLSGGAINEQFF. The CDR3 coding sequence is TGTGCCAGCAGGCTTAGCGGGGGGGCTATTAATGAGCAGTTCTTC.

The chain employs TRBV6-2 or TRBV6-3 and TRBJ1-1; D is perhaps TRBD1 (5 bases). Germline V gene lookup returns CDR1 MNHEY and CDR2 SVGEGT. Trimming stripped 6 bases from V and 7 bases from J, with 18 bases between. This CDR3 has 14 residues. In DNA form, the CDR3 reads TGTGCCAGCAGCCGGACATGGGATAGTCATGAAGCTTTCTTT. Translating it yields CASSRTWDSHEAFF.

This clonotype was picked up a small number of times. The chain combines TRBV29-1 with TRBJ2-3, with TRBD2 matching over 12 bases. The CDR3 totals 16 residues. With 6 bases clipped from V and 2 bases from J, the junction kept 9 bases outside the gene matches. The germline CDR1 and CDR2 sequences are SQVTM and ANQGSEA. The CDR3 sequence is CSVTSWTSGVTDTQYF. The CDR3 DNA reads TGCAGCGTAACCTCATGGACTAGCGGGGTCACAGATACGCAGTATTTT.

The J gene is TRBJ2-7, the V gene TRBV20-1; maybe TRBD1 (6 bases). V was cut by 3 bases and J by 1 base, with 13 bases left in between. This CDR3 has 14 amino acids. CDR1 is DFQATT and CDR2 is SNEGSKA in the germline V gene (reference sequence). CDR3 residues: CSARYETGSYEQYF. For the CDR3, the DNA is TGCAGTGCTAGGTACGAGACAGGATCCTACGAGCAGTACTTC.

The chain uses TRBV24-1 and TRBJ2-7; D possibly uses TRBD1 or TRBD2 (5 bases each). The J call may be mistaken, given a closer DNA end match to TRBJ2-5. The CDR3 totals 15 residues. Germline values: CDR1 KGHDR, CDR2 SFDVKD. CDR3 protein: CATSDGTEIQETQYF. The DNA for the CDR3 is TGTGCCACCAGTGATGGGACGGAAATTCAAGAGACCCAGTACTTC.

This clonotype was seen a few times. The chain combines TRBV29-1 with TRBJ2-7; D gene uncertain. With 6 bases removed from V and 0 bases from J, the gap between germline ends came to 12 bases. The CDR3 is 13 amino acids. The V gene's germline CDR1 is SQVTM and CDR2 ANQGSEA. CDR3 residues: CSVRTESSYEQYF. The CDR3 nucleotides read TGCAGCGTAAGGACGGAGAGCTCCTACGAGCAGTACTTC.

The V gene is TRBV20-1, the J gene TRBJ2-3; 7 bases align to TRBD2. The CDR3 has 13 residues. Germline V gene sequence: CDR1 DFQATT, CDR2 SNEGSKA (reference sequence). J lost 6 bases, V lost 6 bases, and 9 bases had no gene match. CDR3 sequence: CSATQSGVDTQYF. The DNA of the CDR3 is TGCAGTGCAACTCAAAGCGGGGTGGATACGCAGTATTTT.

CDR3 DNA: TGCGCCAGCAGCCCGGTAGCGGGGGGCAAGTACAATGAGCAGTTCTTC. Translation gives CASSPVAGGKYNEQFF. V is TRBV4-3 and J is TRBJ2-1, with 10 positions matching TRBD2. This CDR3 has 16 residues. Looked up from germline, CDR1 is LGHNA and CDR2 is YSLEER. Trimming at V came to 4 bases and at J to 4 bases, leaving 7 bases not matched to a gene.

For this clonotype: At one boundary the junction diverges from the germline segment, which might be a read error. CDR3 region: CASSYSDRGAGNSPPHF. As DNA, the CDR3 is TGTGCCAGCAGTTACTCGGATAGAGGCGCGGGTAATTCACCCCCCCACTTT. The V gene is TRBV6-6, the J gene TRBJ1-6; D uncertain. The CDR3 length is 17 residues. Germline lookup yields CDR1 MNHNY and CDR2 SVGAGI (reference sequence).

This clonotype was observed a few times. The chain has TRBV27 and TRBJ2-6; D might be TRBD1 (5 bases). Germline CDR1 reads MNHEY; CDR2 reads SMNVEV (reference sequence). V gave up 3 bases and J gave up 2 bases, with 14 bases separating them. This CDR3 has 17 residues. In DNA form, the CDR3 reads TGTGCCAGCAGTTTTGGGGCTAGTTTCGCTGGGGCCAACGTCCTGACTTTC. This sequence encodes CASSFGASFAGANVLTF. Together with reference TRBV27 and TRBJ2-6, the CDR3 gives the full variable domain: EAQVTQNPRYLITVTGKKLTVTCSQNMNHEYMSWYRQDPGLGLRQIYYSMNVEVTDKGDVPEGYKVSRKEKRNFPLILESPSPNQTSLYFCASSFGASFAGANVLTFGAGSRLTVL.